A single sample gave rise to the 25 T cell receptor beta chains below, sequenced in a study of patients and donors after allogeneic stem cell transplantation. TCRdb called the RT-PCR reads again in MiXCR, with one record for every CDR3 protein. Altogether tens of thousands of distinct CDR3 sequences are present, about 5% being singletons, with the ten largest covering 2.6%. The sequenced material came from blood, either unsorted or a sorted T cell fraction (not recorded which). These receptor sequences come from a human donor who was either an allogeneic HSCT recipient or a stem cell or donor lymphocyte infusion donor (not recorded which). It is not recorded whose cells these are; they may come from a transplant donor.

This clonotype occurred a few times. The chain is built from TRBV28 and TRBJ1-2; a weak D match, TRBD1 (6 bases). Germline CDR1 MDHEN, CDR2 SYDVKM. V gave up 3 bases and J gave up 8 bases, with 22 bases separating them. The CDR3 spans 16 residues. CDR3 DNA: TGTGCCAGCAGTTTTTCCTGGGGGGGGCGCTATCTCGGCTACACCTTC. Its translation is CASSFSWGGRYLGYTF.

This clonotype has at least ten counts. The rearrangement uses TRBV4-2 and TRBJ1-1; possible D gene TRBD1, 5 bases. The V gene's germline CDR1 is LGHNA and CDR2 YNFKEQ. This CDR3 has 15 amino acids. Deletions cut 0 bases from V and 1 base from J, with 9 bases between. CDR3 in DNA: TGTGCCAGCAGCCAAGAGGACACCCCGAACACTGAAGCTTTCTTT. It specifies CASSQEDTPNTEAFF.

A few counts support this clonotype. The CDR3 region has the DNA TGTGCCACCAGCACGGGGGCCTCCTACGAGCAGTACTTC. Its protein is CATSTGASYEQYF. V and J are TRBV15 and TRBJ2-7; TRBD1 or TRBD2 may be the D gene (6 bases each). The CDR3 has 13 residues. V was shortened by 4 bases and J by 0 bases, with 7 bases between the two germline ends. Germline CDR1 reads LNHNV; CDR2 reads YYDKDF (reference sequence).

This chain uses TRBV7-9 with TRBJ2-5; perhaps TRBD2 as D (5 bases). CDR1 is SEHNR and CDR2 is FQNEAQ in the germline V gene (reference sequence). The CDR3 length is 14 residues. The V end was cut by 5 bases, the J end by 4 bases, with 14 bases between. The DNA for the CDR3 is TGTGCCAGCAGCCGAACTAGTCGGGGAGAGACCCAGTACTTC. Amino acids: CASSRTSRGETQYF.

In this sample, this clonotype turned up many times. This chain joins TRBV19 and TRBJ2-2; D perhaps matches TRBD2 (5 bases). CDR1 is LNHDA, CDR2 SQIVND, per germline (reference sequence). The CDR3 spans 14 residues. Between the trimmed V and J ends, which lost 4 bases and 3 bases, there was a span of 9 bases. This CDR3 reads CASSTTSHTGELFF. Here the CDR3 DNA reads TGTGCCAGTAGTACCACTAGTCACACCGGGGAGCTGTTTTTT.

This clonotype was detected many times. The CDR3, as DNA: TGCGCCAGCAGCAGACAAGCAACCTACGAGCAGTACTTC. Translated, it gives CASSRQATYEQYF. The chain has TRBV5-1 and TRBJ2-7, with no clear D. Trimming stripped 4 bases from V and 2 bases from J, with 10 bases between. Germline values: CDR1 SGHRS, CDR2 YFSETQ. This CDR3 contains 13 residues. Complete variable domain (other parts from reference TRBV5-1 and TRBJ2-7): KAGVTQTPRYLIKTRGQQVTLSCSPISGHRSVSWYQQTPGQGLQFLFEYFSETQRNKGNFPGRFSGRQFSNSRSEMNVSTLELGDSALYLCASSRQATYEQYFGPGTRLTVT.

This clonotype was observed at least ten times. This sequence joins TRBV28 and TRBJ2-7; a weak D match, TRBD2 (6 bases). Trimming removed 3 bases from V and 7 bases from J, with 16 bases in between. This CDR3 contains 14 residues. Germline CDR1 and CDR2: MDHEN and SYDVKM. The CDR3 nucleotides are TGTGCCAGCAGTTTCGGGGGATCGGGTCGGGAGCAGTACTTC. Translation gives CASSFGGSGREQYF.

This clonotype was recorded at least ten times. The rearrangement links TRBV7-9 to TRBJ2-7; perhaps TRBD1 as D (6 bases). Germline CDR1 SEHNR, CDR2 FQNEAQ (reference sequence). Trimming removed 3 bases at V and 6 bases at J, with 18 bases between. The CDR3 spans 15 residues. Written as DNA, the CDR3 is TGTGCCAGCAGCTTGCTCGCGGCAGGGGTGAGCGAGCAGTACTTC. This translates into CASSLLAAGVSEQYF.

V and J are TRBV7-3 and TRBJ1-1; unclear D gene. V was clipped by 0 bases and J by 5 bases, with 7 bases between them. Looked up from germline, CDR1 is SGHTA and CDR2 is FQGTGA. There are 13 residues in the CDR3. The CDR3 DNA follows: TGTGCCAGCAGCTTAACCCATATAACTGAAGCTTTCTTT. This codes for CASSLTHITEAFF.

This clonotype was seen a few times. The J gene is TRBJ2-5, the V gene TRBV29-1, with D tentatively TRBD2 (7 bases). CDR1 is SQVTM, CDR2 ANQGSEA, per germline. V was clipped by 7 bases and J by 7 bases, with 19 bases between them. The CDR3 spans 13 residues. The CDR3 is CSADLGGRGTQYF. CDR3 coding DNA: TGCAGCGCCGACCTGGGGGGGCGGGGGACCCAGTACTTC. Full variable domain (remainder filled in from reference TRBV29-1 and TRBJ2-5): SAVISQKPSRDICQRGTSLTIQCQVDSQVTMMFWYRQQPGQSLTLIATANQGSEATYESGFVIDKFPISRPNLTFSTLTVSNMSPEDSSIYLCSADLGGRGTQYFGPGTRLLVL.

At least ten counts were recorded for this clonotype. The genes are TRBV4-1 and TRBJ2-7; 13 bases agree with TRBD2. Germline trimming cut 3 bases from V and 2 bases from J; bases unmatched to any gene: 7. The CDR3 consists of 17 residues. Germline V gene data show CDR1 as MGHRA and CDR2 as YSYEKL. CDR3 nucleotides: TGCGCCAGCAGCCACGAACTAGCGGGAGGGAGAACCTACGAGCAGTACTTC. It codes for CASSHELAGGRTYEQYF.

In its sample, this clonotype was seen many times. Written as DNA, the CDR3 is TGCAGTGCCTACCCTAGGAACGGTGAGCAGTTCTTC. This codes for CSAYPRNGEQFF. The chain employs TRBV20-1 and TRBJ2-1; D is unresolved. CDR3 length: 12 residues. V was trimmed by 6 bases and J by 9 bases, leaving 15 bases between them. Germline loops: CDR1 DFQATT, CDR2 SNEGSKA (reference sequence).

This clonotype is classed as medium-sized. The chain uses TRBV24-1 and TRBJ1-2; 11 nucleotides align to TRBD1. Looked up from germline, CDR1 is KGHDR and CDR2 is SFDVKD. Trimming at V came to 2 bases and at J to 8 bases, leaving 6 bases not matched to a gene. The length of the CDR3 is 15 residues. The CDR3 coding sequence is TGTGCCACCAGTGATTCCGGGACAGGGGGTTACGGCTACACCTTC. Its protein product is CATSDSGTGGYGYTF.

This chain uses TRBV7-3 with TRBJ2-5, with D unclear. The CDR3 runs 13 residues. Germline V gives CDR1 SGHTA, CDR2 FQGTGA. The V end lost 5 bases, the J end lost 2 bases, and 9 bases lay between the germline ends. The CDR3 region is CASSPSPQETQYF. The CDR3 DNA follows: TGTGCCAGCAGCCCCTCCCCTCAAGAGACCCAGTACTTC.

At least ten counts were recorded for this clonotype. This chain joins TRBV27 and TRBJ1-5; D is uncertain. Germline V gene data show CDR1 as MNHEY and CDR2 as SMNVEV (reference sequence). Trimming shortened V by 8 bases and J by 3 bases, and 8 bases separated the two germline ends. The CDR3 sequence is 12 residues long. The CDR3 DNA reads TGTGCCAGCTCCAGTACCAATCAGCCCCAGCATTTT. Translating it yields CASSSTNQPQHF.

CDR3 in DNA: TGTGCCAGCAGTGAACCGGGACGGGAAATGAGGGGCTACACCTTC. This sequence encodes CASSEPGREMRGYTF. V usage is TRBV28 and J usage is TRBJ1-2; tentative D call: TRBD1 (5 bases). Between the trimmed V and J ends, which lost 5 bases and 8 bases, there was a span of 21 bases. In germline, CDR1 is MDHEN, CDR2 SYDVKM. The CDR3 loop spans 15 amino acids.

This clonotype has a handful of counts. V gene TRBV12-3 or TRBV12-4 combines with J gene TRBJ2-1; 11 bases line up with TRBD2. The CDR3 runs 22 residues. With 3 bases clipped from V and 4 bases from J, the junction kept 23 bases outside the gene matches. This CDR3 reads CASSLGQGERRLAGGSYNEQFF. The CDR3 bases are TGTGCCAGCAGTTTGGGACAGGGTGAAAGGAGGTTAGCGGGAGGGTCGTACAATGAGCAGTTCTTC.

The table lists this clonotype with many counts. CDR3 bases: TGTGCCAGCTCACCACTGTCGCCGGGACAGGGCGAGACCCAGTACTTC. It yields the protein CASSPLSPGQGETQYF. The chain uses TRBV18 and TRBJ2-5, with 9 bases identical to TRBD1. CDR3 length: 16 amino acids. The trim removed 1 base at V and 5 bases at J, leaving 8 bases unmatched. Germline-derived CDR1 and CDR2 are KGHSH and LQKENI.

This clonotype has just a few counts. This chain links TRBV9 with TRBJ2-7, with D unclear. The CDR3 loop spans 16 amino acids. Trimming left V 0 bases short and J 0 bases short, with 13 bases between. Germline CDR1 reads SGDLS; CDR2 reads YYNGEE. Here the CDR3 DNA reads TGTGCCAGCAGCGTAGACCCGGCCTCGAGCTCCTACGAGCAGTACTTC. Amino acid sequence: CASSVDPASSSYEQYF.

This clonotype was found many times. CDR3 region: CSASRGLLREQFF. The DNA of the CDR3 is TGCAGTGCTTCCAGGGGACTCCTCAGGGAGCAGTTCTTC. The chain couples TRBV20-1 to TRBJ2-1; D tentatively fits TRBD1 or TRBD2 (6 bases each). From germline, CDR1 is DFQATT and CDR2 SNEGSKA (reference sequence). With 5 bases removed from V and 10 bases from J, the gap between germline ends came to 18 bases. The length of the CDR3 is 13 residues.

Ten or more counts support this clonotype. This rearrangement joins TRBV20-1 to TRBJ2-1; TRBD2 agrees at 10 bases. This CDR3 is 13 amino acids long. J lost 4 bases, V lost 6 bases, and 3 bases had no gene match. Germline CDR1 reads DFQATT; CDR2 reads SNEGSKA (reference sequence). CDR3 DNA sequence: TGCAGTGCGGCTAGCGGGGGTTACAATGAGCAGTTCTTC. It codes for CSAASGGYNEQFF.

This clonotype was counted at least ten times. CDR3 in amino acids: CASGFMGLGEQYF. The CDR3 DNA sequence: TGTGCCAGCGGTTTTATGGGACTTGGCGAGCAGTACTTC. The gene calls are TRBV7-9 and TRBJ2-7, with a possible D match to TRBD2 (6 bases). This CDR3 contains 13 residues. In germline, CDR1 is SEHNR, CDR2 FQNEAQ (reference sequence). V shed 8 bases and J shed 6 bases, with 17 bases lying between them.

This clonotype was recorded at least ten times. The chain carries TRBV19 and TRBJ1-1; possible D gene TRBD1, 6 bases. V was pared by 3 bases and J by 2 bases, with 16 bases between. CDR3 size: 16 residues. Germline CDR1 is LNHDA and CDR2 is SQIVND (reference sequence). CDR3 DNA: TGTGCCAGTAGTATGGAGGACAGCGTCACCAACACTGAAGCTTTCTTT. It translates to CASSMEDSVTNTEAFF.

There are a few counts of this clonotype. The chain links TRBV4-1 to TRBJ1-5; D remains ambiguous. Germline-derived CDR1 and CDR2 are MGHRA and YSYEKL. The CDR3 extends over 15 amino acids. Trimming took off 6 bases at V and 2 bases at J, with 14 bases between the two ends. CDR3 nucleotide sequence: TGCGCCAGCAGTCCCGACCCCGGGGGCAATCAGCCCCAGCATTTT. It translates to CASSPDPGGNQPQHF.

This clonotype has just a few counts. This rearrangement joins TRBV20-1 to TRBJ2-1; D possibly matches TRBD1 or TRBD2 (6 bases each). V was trimmed by 2 bases and J by 4 bases, leaving 18 bases between them. In germline, CDR1 is DFQATT, CDR2 SNEGSKA (reference sequence). This CDR3 is 16 amino acids long. The CDR3 here is CSARPLRGETYNEQFF. For the CDR3, the DNA is TGCAGTGCTAGACCCTTGAGGGGGGAGACTTACAATGAGCAGTTCTTC.